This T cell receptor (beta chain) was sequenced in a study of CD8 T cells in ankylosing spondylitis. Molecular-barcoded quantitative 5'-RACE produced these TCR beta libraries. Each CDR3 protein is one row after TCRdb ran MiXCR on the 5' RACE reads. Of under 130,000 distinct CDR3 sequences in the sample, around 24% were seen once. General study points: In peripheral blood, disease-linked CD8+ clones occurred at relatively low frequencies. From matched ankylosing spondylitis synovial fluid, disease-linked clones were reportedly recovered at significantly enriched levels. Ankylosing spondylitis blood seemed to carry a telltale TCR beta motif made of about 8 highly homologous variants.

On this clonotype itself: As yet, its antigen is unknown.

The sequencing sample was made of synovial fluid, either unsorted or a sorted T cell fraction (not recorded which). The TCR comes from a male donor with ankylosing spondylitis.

As DNA, the CDR3 is TGTGCCACCAGTGATGTGACAGGGGAACAGAACACCGGGGAGCTGTTTTTT. It translates to CATSDVTGEQNTGELFF. The rearrangement uses TRBV24-1 and TRBJ2-2; TRBD1 matches 8 bases. Trimming took 3 bases from V and 1 from J; bases not matched to a gene: 6. In germline, CDR1 is KGHDR, CDR2 SFDVKD. The CDR3 consists of 17 residues.